This TCR beta chain was recovered during a study of Graves' ophthalmopathy and Graves' hyperthyroidism. The CDR3 has 14 residues. Germline V CDR1 and CDR2: DFQATT, SNEGSKA (reference sequence). V was clipped by 2 bases and J by 7 bases, with 17 bases between them. RNA served as the template for amplifying TCR beta CDR3 regions. Investigators did first-round RT-PCR with HTBI primers, then second-round multiplex PCR. TCRdb reanalysed the multiplex PCR reads using MiXCR and keeps one entry per CDR3 protein. In the table there are around 590,000 distinct CDR3 sequences, just under 40% of which are singletons. This clonotype was recorded many times. Its antigen remains unknown. Study results and limitations: Clonotypes were expanded in thyroid at above 0.001 frequency, and most also appeared in blood.

The chain uses TRBV20-1 and TRBJ2-5, with D possibly being TRBD2 (5 bases). This TCR was recovered from an adult man with Graves' hyperthyroidism. Sequencing used peripheral blood or thyroid tissue (not recorded which). The CDR3 region has the DNA TGCAGTGCTAGATCCTCCCACGATGCGGGGACCCAGTACTTC. It translates to CSARSSHDAGTQYF.